What follows is one T cell receptor (beta chain) and its context. There are many counts of this clonotype. Its target antigen remains unknown. Nothing much larger sits one base from this clone, and base qualities are not available. TCRdb records Illumina HiSeq 1500 as the sequencer. TCRdb reprocessed the public reads (quality trimming at Q25 with fastp, clone calling with MiXCR) and kept in-frame beta chains. Each entry is one CDR3 protein sequence, shown with its most common DNA and genes. The sample table contains roughly 500,000 distinct CDR3 sequences; only one count was recorded for more than 15% of them. Roughly 25% of the sample is held by the ten biggest clonotypes. This entry belongs to a study of T cell repertoires in cytomegalovirus infection (dated by TCRdb to about 2019). For the wider study: Because public TCR beta signatures pointed to carriage of CMV infection together with the matching HLA type, the HLA type of each donor mattered for the analysis. Overall study results and their limits: Cumulative frequency of public TCR beta family members discriminated carriers of CMV infection plus the relevant HLA type in this cohort and an independent 352-donor cohort. In the ex vivo response, HLA-C-restricted CMV-specific TCR beta clonotypes were dominant, and in two of eight donors the single most frequent clonotype came from this HLA-C-restricted group.

The germline V gene gives CDR1 as ENHRY and CDR2 as SYGVKD. V and J are truncated by 11 bases and 6 bases respectively, leaving an intervening sequence of 16 bases. Its CDR3 holds 13 amino acids, cysteine through phenylalanine. Only the CDR3 part of the read is kept: 39 bases, read in frame from the first base. Sequencing input: CD8+ T cells from PBMCs. The chain employs TRBV10-3 and TRBJ2-2; the D gene is perhaps TRBD1 or TRBD2, each of them matching over 5 bases. This receptor was taken from a human donor in good health (CMV status not recorded). Some clones in this sample may be carry-over from other donors' samples. The CDR3 has the sequence CASRDPGPGELFF. The DNA is as follows: TGTGCCTCCCGGGACCCAGGACCCGGGGAGCTGTTTTTT.